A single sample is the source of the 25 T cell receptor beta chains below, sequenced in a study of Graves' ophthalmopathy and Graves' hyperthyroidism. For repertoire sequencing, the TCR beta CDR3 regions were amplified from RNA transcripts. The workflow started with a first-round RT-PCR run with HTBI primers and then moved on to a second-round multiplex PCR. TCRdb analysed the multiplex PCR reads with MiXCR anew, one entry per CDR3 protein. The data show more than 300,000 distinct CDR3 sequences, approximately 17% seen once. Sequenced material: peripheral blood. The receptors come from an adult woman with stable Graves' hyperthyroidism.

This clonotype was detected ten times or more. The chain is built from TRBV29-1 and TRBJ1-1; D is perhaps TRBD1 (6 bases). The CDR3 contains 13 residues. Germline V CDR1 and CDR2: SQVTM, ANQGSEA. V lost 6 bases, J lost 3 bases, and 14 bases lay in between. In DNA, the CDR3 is TGCAGCGTAGCGAACAGGGAACACACTGAAGCTTTCTTT. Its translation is CSVANREHTEAFF.

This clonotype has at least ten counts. The CDR3 nucleotides are TGTGCCAGCAGTCCAACCCCAGTGGCGTACGAGCAGTACTTC. It specifies CASSPTPVAYEQYF. This sequence joins TRBV27 and TRBJ2-7, with D uncertain. CDR3 length equals 14 residues. Germline V lookup: CDR1 MNHEY, CDR2 SMNVEV (reference sequence). V lost 5 bases to trimming and J lost 4 bases, with 15 bases between them.

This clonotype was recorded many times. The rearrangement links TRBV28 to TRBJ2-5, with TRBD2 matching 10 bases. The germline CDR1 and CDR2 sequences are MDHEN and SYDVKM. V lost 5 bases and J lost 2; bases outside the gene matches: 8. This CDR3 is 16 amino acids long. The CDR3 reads CASSRSSGSRQETQYF. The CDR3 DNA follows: TGTGCCAGCAGTCGATCTAGCGGGAGTCGACAAGAGACCCAGTACTTC.

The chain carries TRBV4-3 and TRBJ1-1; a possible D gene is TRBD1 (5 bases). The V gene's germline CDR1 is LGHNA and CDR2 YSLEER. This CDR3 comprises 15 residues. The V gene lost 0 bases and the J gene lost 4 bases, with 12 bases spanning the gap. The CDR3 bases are TGCGCCAGCAGCCAAGATCTGGGGGGAGGCACTGAAGCTTTCTTT. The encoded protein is CASSQDLGGGTEAFF.

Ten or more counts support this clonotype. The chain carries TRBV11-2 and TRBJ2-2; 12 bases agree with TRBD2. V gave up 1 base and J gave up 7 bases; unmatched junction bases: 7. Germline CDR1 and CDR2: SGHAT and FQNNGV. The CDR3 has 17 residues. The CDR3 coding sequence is TGTGCCAGCAGCTTAGTTGGTGGACTAGCGGGACGCGGGGAGCTGTTTTTT. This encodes CASSLVGGLAGRGELFF. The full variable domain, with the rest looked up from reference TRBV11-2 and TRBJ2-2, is EAGVAQSPRYKIIEKRQSVAFWCNPISGHATLYWYQQILGQGPKLLIQFQNNGVVDDSQLPKDRFSAERLKGVDSTLKIQPAKLEDSAVYLCASSLVGGLAGRGELFFGEGSRLTVL.

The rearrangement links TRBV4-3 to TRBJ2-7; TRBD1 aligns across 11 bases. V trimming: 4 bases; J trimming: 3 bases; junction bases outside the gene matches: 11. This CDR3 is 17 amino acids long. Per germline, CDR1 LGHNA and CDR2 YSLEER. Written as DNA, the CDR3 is TGCGCCAGCAGCCTAAGCACGGTGGGACAGGGGGACTACGAGCAGTACTTC. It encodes CASSLSTVGQGDYEQYF.

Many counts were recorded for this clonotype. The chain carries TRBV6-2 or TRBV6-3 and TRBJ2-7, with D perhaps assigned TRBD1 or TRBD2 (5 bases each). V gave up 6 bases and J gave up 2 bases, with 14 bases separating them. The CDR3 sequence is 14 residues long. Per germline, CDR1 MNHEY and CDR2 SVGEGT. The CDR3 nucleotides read TGTGCCAGCAGAACTCGGGACCGAGCCTACGAGCAGTACTTC. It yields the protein CASRTRDRAYEQYF.

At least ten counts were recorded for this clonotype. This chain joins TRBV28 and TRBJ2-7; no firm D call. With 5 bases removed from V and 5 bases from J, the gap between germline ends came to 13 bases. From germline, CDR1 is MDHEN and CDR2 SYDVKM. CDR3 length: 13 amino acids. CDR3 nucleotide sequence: TGTGCCAGCAGTCAAATTAACAGCCACGAGCAGTACTTC. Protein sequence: CASSQINSHEQYF.

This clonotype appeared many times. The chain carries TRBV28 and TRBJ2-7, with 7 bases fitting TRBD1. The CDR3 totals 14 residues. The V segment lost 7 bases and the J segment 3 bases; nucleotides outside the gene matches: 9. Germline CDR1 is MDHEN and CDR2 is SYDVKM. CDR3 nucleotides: TGTGCCAGCAATCAGTGGGACAGAAGCTACGAGCAGTACTTC. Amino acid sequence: CASNQWDRSYEQYF.

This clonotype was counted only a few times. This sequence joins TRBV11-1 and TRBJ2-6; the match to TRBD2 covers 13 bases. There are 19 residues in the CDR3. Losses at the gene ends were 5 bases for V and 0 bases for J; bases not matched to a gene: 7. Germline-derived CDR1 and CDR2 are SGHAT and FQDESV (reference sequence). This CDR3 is CASSRTSGRAVSGANVLTF. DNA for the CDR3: TGTGCCAGCAGCCGAACTAGCGGGAGGGCCGTCTCTGGGGCCAACGTCCTGACTTTC.

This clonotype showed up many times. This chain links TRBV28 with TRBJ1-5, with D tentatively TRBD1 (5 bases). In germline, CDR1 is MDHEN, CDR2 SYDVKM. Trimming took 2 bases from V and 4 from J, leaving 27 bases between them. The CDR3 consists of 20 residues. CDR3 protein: CASSLGRQSGTRFRNQPQHF. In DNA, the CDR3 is TGTGCCAGCAGTTTAGGTCGGCAGAGCGGGACGCGGTTTAGGAATCAGCCCCAGCATTTT.

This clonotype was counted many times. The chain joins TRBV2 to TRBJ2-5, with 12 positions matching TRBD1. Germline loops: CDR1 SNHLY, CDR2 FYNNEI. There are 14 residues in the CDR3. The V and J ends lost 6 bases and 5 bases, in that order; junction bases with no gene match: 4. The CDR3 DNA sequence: TGTGCCAGCAGCCGGGACAGGGGGCCGGAGACCCAGTACTTC. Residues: CASSRDRGPETQYF.

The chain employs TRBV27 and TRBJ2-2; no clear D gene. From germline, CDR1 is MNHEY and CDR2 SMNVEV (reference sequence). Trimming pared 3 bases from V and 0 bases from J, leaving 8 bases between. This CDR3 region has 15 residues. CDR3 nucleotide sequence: TGTGCCAGCAGTTTCGCTCTGGCGAACACCGGGGAGCTGTTTTTT. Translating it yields CASSFALANTGELFF.

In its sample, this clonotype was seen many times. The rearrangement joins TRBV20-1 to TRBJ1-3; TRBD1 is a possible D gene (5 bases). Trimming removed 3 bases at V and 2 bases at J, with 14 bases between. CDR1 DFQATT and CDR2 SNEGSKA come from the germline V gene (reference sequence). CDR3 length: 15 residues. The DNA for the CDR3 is TGCAGTGCTAGTGTAGGGGATTTTGCTGGAAACACCATATATTTT. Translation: CSASVGDFAGNTIYF.

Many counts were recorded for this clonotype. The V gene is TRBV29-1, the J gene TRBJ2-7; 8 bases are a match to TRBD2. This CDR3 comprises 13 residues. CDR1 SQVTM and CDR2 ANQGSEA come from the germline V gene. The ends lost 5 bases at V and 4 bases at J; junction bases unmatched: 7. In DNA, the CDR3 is TGCAGCGTTCTAGGACTAGCAGGGTACGAGCAGTACTTC. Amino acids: CSVLGLAGYEQYF.

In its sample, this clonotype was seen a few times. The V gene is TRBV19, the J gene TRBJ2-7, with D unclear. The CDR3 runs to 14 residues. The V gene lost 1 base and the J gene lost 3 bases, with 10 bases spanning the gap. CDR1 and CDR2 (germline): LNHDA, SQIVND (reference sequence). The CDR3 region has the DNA TGTGCCAGTAGTATAGGTGGCAGCCACTACGAGCAGTACTTC. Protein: CASSIGGSHYEQYF.

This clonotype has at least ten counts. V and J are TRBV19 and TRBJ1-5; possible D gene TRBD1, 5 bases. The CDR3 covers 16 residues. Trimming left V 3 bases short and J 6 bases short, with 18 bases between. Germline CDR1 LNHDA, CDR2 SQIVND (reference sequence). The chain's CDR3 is CASSIFAMRGIQPQHF. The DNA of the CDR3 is TGTGCCAGTAGTATTTTTGCAATGAGGGGCATTCAGCCCCAGCATTTT.

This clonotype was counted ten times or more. For the CDR3, the DNA is TGCGCCAGCAGCTTGACAGGGGGATGGGCCGGGGAGCTGTTTTTT. Encoded protein: CASSLTGGWAGELFF. The chain combines TRBV5-1 with TRBJ2-2, with 8 bases matching TRBD1. The CDR3 totals 15 residues. The J segment lost 6 bases and the V segment lost 1 base, leaving 5 bases of the junction unmatched. The germline gives CDR1 SGHRS, CDR2 YFSETQ.

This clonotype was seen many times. The CDR3 loop reads CASSLTGYQETQYF. The CDR3 DNA reads TGTGCCAGCAGTTTAACAGGGTACCAAGAGACCCAGTACTTC. This chain connects TRBV12-3 or TRBV12-4 to TRBJ2-5, with D possibly matching TRBD1 (6 bases). This CDR3 comprises 14 residues. V dropped 2 bases and J dropped 0 bases, with 7 bases sitting between them.

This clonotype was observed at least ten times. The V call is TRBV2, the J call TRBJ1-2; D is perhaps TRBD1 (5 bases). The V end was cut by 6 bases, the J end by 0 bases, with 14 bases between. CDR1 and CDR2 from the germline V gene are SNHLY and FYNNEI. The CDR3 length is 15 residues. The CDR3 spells CASRAGAQTNYGYTF. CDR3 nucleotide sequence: TGTGCCAGCAGGGCCGGGGCCCAAACTAACTATGGCTACACCTTC.

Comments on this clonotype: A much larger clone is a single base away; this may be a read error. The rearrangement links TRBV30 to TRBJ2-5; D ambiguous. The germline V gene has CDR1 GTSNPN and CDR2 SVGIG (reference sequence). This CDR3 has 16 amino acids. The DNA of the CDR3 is TGTGCCTGGAGTGCCGGGCCAGCCATCTTCCAAGAGAGCCAGTACTTC. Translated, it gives CAWSAGPAIFQESQYF. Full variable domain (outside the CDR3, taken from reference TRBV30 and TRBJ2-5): SQTIHQWPATLVQPVGSPLSLECTVEGTSNPNLYWYRQAAGRGLQLLFYSVGIGQISSEVPQNLSASRPQDRQFILSSKKLLLSDSGFYLCAWSAGPAIFQESQYFGPGTRLLVL.

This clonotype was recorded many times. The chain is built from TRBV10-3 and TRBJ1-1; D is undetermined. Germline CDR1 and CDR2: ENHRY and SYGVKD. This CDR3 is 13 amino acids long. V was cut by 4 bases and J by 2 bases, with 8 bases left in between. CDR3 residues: CAISGALNTEAFF. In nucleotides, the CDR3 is TGTGCCATCAGTGGGGCACTAAACACTGAAGCTTTCTTT.

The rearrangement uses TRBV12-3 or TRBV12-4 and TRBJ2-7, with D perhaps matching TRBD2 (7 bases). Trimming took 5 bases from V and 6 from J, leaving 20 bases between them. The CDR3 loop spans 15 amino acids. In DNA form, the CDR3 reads TGTGCCAGCAGTGGCCGCCGGGGGGCGCTCTCCGAGCAGTACTTC. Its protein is CASSGRRGALSEQYF.

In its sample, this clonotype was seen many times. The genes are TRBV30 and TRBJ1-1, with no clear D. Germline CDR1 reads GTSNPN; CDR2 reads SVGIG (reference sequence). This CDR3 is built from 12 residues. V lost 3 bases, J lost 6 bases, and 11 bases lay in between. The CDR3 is CAWRLGRAEAFF. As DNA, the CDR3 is TGTGCCTGGAGATTGGGAAGGGCTGAAGCTTTCTTT.

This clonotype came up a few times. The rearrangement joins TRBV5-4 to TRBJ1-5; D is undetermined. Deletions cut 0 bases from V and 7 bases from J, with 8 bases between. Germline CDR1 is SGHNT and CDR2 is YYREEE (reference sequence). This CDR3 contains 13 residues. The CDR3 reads CASSLGVEQPQHF. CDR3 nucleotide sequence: TGTGCCAGCAGCTTGGGGGTGGAACAGCCCCAGCATTTT.